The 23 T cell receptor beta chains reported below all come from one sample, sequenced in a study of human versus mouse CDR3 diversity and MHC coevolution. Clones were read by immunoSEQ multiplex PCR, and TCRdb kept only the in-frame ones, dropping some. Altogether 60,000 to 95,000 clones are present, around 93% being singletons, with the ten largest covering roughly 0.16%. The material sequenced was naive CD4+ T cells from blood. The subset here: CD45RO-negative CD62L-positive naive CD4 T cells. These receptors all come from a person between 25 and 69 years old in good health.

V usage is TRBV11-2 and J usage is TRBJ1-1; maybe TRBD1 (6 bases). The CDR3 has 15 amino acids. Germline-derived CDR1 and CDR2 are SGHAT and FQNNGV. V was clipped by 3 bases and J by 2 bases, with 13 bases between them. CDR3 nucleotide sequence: TGTGCCAGCAGCTTTTCCGGGACAACTAACACTGAAGCTTTCTTT. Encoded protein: CASSFSGTTNTEAFF.

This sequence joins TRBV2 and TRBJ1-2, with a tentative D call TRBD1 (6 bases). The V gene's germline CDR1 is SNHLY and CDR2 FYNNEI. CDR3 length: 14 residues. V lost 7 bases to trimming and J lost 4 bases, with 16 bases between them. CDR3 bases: TGTGCCAGCAATACACAGGGTATCGGCTATGGCTACACCTTC. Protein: CASNTQGIGYGYTF. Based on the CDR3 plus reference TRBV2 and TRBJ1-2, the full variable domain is EPEVTQTPSHQVTQMGQEVILRCVPISNHLYFYWYRQILGQKVEFLVSFYNNEISEKSEIFDDQFSVERPDGSNFTLKIRSTKLEDSAMYFCASNTQGIGYGYTFGSGTRLTVV.

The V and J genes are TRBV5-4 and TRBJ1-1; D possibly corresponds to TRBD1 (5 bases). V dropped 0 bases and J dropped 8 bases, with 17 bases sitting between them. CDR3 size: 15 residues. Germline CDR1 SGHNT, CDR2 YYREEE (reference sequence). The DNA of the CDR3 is TGTGCCAGCAGCTTGGTGGTCCAGGGTTCGTCGGAAGCTTTCTTT. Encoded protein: CASSLVVQGSSEAFF.

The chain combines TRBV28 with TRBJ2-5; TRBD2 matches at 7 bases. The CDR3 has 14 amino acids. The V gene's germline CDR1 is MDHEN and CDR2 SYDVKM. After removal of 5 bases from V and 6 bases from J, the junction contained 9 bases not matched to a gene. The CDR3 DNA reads TGTGCCAGCAGTCCGCCCCCCGGGAGGCAGACCCAGTACTTC. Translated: CASSPPPGRQTQYF.

This chain's CDR3 is CASSLKVAGEETQYF. In DNA form, the CDR3 reads TGTGCCAGCAGCTTGAAAGTAGCGGGAGAAGAGACCCAGTACTTC. The chain combines TRBV5-4 with TRBJ2-5, with 9 bases fitting TRBD2. V shed 1 base, J shed 3 bases, and the junction held 4 bases outside the gene matches. This CDR3 contains 15 residues. The germline gives CDR1 SGHNT, CDR2 YYREEE (reference sequence).

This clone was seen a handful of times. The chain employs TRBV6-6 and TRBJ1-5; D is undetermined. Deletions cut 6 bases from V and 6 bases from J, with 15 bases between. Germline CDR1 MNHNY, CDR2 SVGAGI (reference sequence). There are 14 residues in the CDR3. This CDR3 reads CASSQTGGTQPQHF. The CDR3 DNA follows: TGTGCCAGCAGCCAGACGGGAGGCACTCAGCCCCAGCATTTT.

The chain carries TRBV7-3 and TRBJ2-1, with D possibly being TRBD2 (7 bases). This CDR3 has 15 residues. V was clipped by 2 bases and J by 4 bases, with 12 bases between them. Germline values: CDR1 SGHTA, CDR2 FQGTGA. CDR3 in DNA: TGTGCCAGCAGCTTAGCGGGGGACACTTACAATGAGCAGTTCTTC. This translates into CASSLAGDTYNEQFF.

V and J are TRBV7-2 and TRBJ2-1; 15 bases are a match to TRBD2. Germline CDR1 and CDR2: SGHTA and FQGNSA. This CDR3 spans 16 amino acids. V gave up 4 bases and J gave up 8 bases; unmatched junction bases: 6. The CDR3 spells CASSSSGTSGRHEQFF. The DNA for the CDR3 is TGTGCCAGCAGCTCTTCCGGGACTAGCGGGAGGCATGAGCAGTTCTTC.

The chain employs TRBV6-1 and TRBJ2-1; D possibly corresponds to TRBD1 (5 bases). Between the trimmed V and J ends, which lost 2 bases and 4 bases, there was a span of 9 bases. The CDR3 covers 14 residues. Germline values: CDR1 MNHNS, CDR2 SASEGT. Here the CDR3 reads CASSERGSYNEQFF. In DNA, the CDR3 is TGTGCCAGCAGTGAAAGGGGCAGTTACAATGAGCAGTTCTTC.

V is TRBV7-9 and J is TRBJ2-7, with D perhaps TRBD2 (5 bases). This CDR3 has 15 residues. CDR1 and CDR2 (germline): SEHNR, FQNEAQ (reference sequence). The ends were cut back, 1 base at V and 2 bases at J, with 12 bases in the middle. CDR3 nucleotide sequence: TGTGCCAGCAGCTTAGGAGGGATCGTAACCTACGAGCAGTACTTC. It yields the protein CASSLGGIVTYEQYF.

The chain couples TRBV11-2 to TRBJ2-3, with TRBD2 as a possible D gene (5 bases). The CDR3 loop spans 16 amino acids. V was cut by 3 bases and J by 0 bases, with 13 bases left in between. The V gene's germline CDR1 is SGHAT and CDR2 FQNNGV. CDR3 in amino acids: CASSFQAGFSTDTQYF. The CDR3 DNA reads TGTGCCAGCAGCTTTCAGGCGGGTTTTAGCACAGATACGCAGTATTTT.

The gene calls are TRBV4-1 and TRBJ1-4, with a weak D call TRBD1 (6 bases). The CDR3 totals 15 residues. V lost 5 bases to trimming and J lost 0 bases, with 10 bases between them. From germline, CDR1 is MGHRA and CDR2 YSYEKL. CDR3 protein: CASSSQGATNEKLFF. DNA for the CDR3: TGCGCCAGCAGCTCACAGGGTGCAACTAATGAAAAACTGTTTTTT.

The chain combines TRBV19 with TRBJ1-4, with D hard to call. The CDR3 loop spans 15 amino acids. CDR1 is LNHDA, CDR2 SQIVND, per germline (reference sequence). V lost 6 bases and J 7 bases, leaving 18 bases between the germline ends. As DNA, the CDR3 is TGTGCCAGTAGCGCTGGGCCAAGTGGTGGTGAAAAACTGTTTTTT. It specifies CASSAGPSGGEKLFF.

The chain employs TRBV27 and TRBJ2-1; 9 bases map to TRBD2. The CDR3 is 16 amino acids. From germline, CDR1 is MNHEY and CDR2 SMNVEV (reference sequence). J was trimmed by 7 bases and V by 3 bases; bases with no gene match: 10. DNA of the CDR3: TGTGCCAGCAGTTTCTGGGGCGGGAGGGTGGGGAATGAGCAGTTCTTC. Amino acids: CASSFWGGRVGNEQFF.

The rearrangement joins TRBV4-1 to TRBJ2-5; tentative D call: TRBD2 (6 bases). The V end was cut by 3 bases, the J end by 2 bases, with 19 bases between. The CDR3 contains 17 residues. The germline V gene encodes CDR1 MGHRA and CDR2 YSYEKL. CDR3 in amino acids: CASSHNPGLSLQETQYF. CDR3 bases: TGCGCCAGCAGCCATAATCCGGGACTCTCTCTACAAGAGACCCAGTACTTC.

DNA for the CDR3: TGTGCCAGCAGTCCCGAGGCTGGCACTGAAGCTTTCTTT. As protein: CASSPEAGTEAFF. The genes are TRBV7-2 and TRBJ1-1; D call uncertain. This CDR3 is 13 amino acids long. Trimming took off 6 bases at V and 4 bases at J, with 12 bases between the two ends. In germline, CDR1 is SGHTA, CDR2 FQGNSA.

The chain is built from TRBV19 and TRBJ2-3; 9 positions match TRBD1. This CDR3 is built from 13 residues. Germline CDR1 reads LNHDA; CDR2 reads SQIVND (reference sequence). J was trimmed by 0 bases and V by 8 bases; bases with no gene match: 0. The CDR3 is CASGTGSTDTQYF. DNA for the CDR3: TGTGCCAGTGGGACAGGGAGCACAGATACGCAGTATTTT.

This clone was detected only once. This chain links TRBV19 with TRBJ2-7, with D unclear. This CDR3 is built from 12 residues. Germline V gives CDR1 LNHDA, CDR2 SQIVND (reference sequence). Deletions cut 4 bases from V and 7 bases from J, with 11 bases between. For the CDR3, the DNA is TGTGCCAGTAGTACCACCCCGAGGGAGCAGTACTTC. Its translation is CASSTTPREQYF.

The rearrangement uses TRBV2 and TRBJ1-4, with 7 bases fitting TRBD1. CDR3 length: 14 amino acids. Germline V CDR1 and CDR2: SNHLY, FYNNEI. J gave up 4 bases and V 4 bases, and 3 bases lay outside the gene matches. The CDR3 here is CASSGGTVNEKLFF. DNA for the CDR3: TGTGCCAGCAGTGGGGGGACAGTTAATGAAAAACTGTTTTTT.

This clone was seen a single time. CDR3 residues: CASRPNVFSGSTYEQYF. For the CDR3, the DNA is TGTGCCAGTAGACCTAATGTGTTTAGCGGGTCAACCTACGAGCAGTACTTC. V and J are TRBV19 and TRBJ2-7; 7 bases align to TRBD2. Germline V gene data show CDR1 as LNHDA and CDR2 as SQIVND (reference sequence). The CDR3 runs to 17 residues. The V and J ends lost 6 bases and 2 bases, in that order; junction bases with no gene match: 16.

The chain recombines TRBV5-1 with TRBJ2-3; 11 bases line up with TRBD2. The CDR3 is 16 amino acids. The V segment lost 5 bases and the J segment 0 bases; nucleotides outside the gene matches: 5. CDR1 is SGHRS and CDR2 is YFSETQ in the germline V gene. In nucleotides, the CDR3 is TGCGCCAGCAGGCTACTAGCGGGAGCTAGCACAGATACGCAGTATTTT. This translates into CASRLLAGASTDTQYF.

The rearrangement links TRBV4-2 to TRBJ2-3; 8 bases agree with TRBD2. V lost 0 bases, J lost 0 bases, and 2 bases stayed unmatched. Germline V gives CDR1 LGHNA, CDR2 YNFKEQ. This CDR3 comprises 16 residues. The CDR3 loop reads CASSQDERGSTDTQYF. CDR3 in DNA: TGTGCCAGCAGCCAAGACGAGCGGGGGAGCACAGATACGCAGTATTTT.

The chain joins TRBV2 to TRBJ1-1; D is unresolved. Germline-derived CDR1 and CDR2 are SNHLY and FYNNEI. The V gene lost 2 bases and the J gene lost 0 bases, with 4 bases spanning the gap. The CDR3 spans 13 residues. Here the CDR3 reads CASSEHMNTEAFF. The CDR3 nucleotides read TGTGCCAGCAGTGAACACATGAACACTGAAGCTTTCTTT.